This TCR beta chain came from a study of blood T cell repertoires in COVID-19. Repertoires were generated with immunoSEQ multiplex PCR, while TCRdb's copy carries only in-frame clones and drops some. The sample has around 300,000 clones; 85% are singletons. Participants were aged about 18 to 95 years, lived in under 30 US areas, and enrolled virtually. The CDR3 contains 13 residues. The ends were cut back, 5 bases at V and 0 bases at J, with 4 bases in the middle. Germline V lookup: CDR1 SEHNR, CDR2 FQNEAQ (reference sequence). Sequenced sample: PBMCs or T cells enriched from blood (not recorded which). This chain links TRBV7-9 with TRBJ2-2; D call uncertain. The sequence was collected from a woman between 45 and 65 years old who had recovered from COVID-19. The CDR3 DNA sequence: TGTGCCAGCAGCCACACGAACACCGGGGAGCTGTTTTTT. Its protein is CASSHTNTGELFF.